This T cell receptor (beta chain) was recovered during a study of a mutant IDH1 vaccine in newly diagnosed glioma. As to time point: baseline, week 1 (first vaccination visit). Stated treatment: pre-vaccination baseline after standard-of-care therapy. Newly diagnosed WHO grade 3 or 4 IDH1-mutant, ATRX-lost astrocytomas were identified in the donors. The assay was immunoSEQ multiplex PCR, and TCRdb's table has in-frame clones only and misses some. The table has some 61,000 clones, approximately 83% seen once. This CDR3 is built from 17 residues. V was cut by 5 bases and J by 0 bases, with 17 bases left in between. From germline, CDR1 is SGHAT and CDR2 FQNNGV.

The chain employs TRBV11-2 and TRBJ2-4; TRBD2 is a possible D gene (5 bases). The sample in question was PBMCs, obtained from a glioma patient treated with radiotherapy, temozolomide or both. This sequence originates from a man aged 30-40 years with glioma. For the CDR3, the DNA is TGTGCCAGCAGCCCAGCGCGGACTGTGCTAGCCAAAAACATTCAGTACTTC. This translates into CASSPARTVLAKNIQYF.